The entry below describes one T cell receptor (beta chain). Profiled with immunoSEQ multiplex PCR; TCRdb holds only in-frame clones, not every one. The table shows 100,000 to 150,000 clones, with around 90% occurring only once. This sample was included in a study of control samples from healthy donors and cancer patients. V was pared by 0 bases and J by 0 bases, with 9 bases between. Looked up from germline, CDR1 is SGHRS and CDR2 is YFSETQ. This CDR3 contains 15 residues. Sample: blood. The chain combines TRBV5-1 with TRBJ1-1, with D hard to call. The clonotype was recovered from a man in his late teens or twenties in good health. CDR3 loop: CASSLDSSMNTEAFF. DNA for the CDR3: TGCGCCAGCAGCTTGGACAGCTCGATGAACACTGAAGCTTTCTTT.